The present TCR beta chain was sequenced within a study of tumor-infiltrating lymphocytes in primary liver carcinoma. With approximately 470 ng total RNA as template and a constant-region primer, TCR beta cDNA was made. Three rounds of nested multiplex PCR with slightly modified ARM-PCR produced TCR beta libraries. The first two PCR rounds used TRBV1-TRBV30 forward primers with a C-beta reverse primer, around 10 cycles each. MiXCR, applied by TCRdb to the multiplex PCR reads, yields one record per CDR3 protein. The sample contains about 130,000 distinct CDR3 sequences, 60% to 75% of which appear only once. About this clonotype: The antigen remains unidentified.

Germline V gives CDR1 ENHRY, CDR2 SYGVKD. The length of the CDR3 is 15 residues. The V and J ends lost 6 bases and 5 bases respectively, with 20 bases between them. Study outcomes and limitations: Tumor-adjacent and tumor-blood pairs displayed less overlap than did pairs of tumor regions.

Between roughly 20 and 32 mg of unsorted bulk tissue served as the source from which RNA and DNA were co-extracted. Sampling targeted five separate regions of each tumor, which included the tumor centre. The V and J genes are TRBV10-3 and TRBJ2-7, with D possibly being TRBD1 (6 bases). The receptor comes from a woman aged 55 to 70 with primary liver carcinoma and hepatitis B virus infection. Material: liver tumor tissue from sampling region 3. Stated subset: tumor region T3, left-lateral pole. The CDR3 protein is CAISPRGTAGHEQYF. In nucleotides, the CDR3 is TGTGCCATCAGCCCCAGGGGAACAGCAGGCCACGAGCAGTACTTC.